A selection of T cell receptor beta chains follows, all from one sample in a study of early T cells in non-severe SARS-CoV-2 infection. One entry per CDR3 protein results from TCRdb running MiXCR on the 5' RACE reads. The sample contains about 77,000 distinct CDR3 sequences, roughly 9.6% of which appear only once. Material: whole blood. The source is an adult who was a healthcare worker with PCR-confirmed SARS-CoV-2 infection or an uninfected control (not recorded which). Each CDR3 is given with its conserved first and last residue. A D gene is named only where the DNA matches it firmly. Clone size is shown for a subset of rows, as once, few, many or a class of expanded clone.

j_call: TRBJ2-1; d_call: .; clone_size: many; cdr3_length: 14; v_call: TRBV7-2; cdr3_nt: TGTGCCAGCAGACCCCTTTCCCATGTAAATGAGCAGTTCTTC; cdr3_aa: CASRPLSHVNEQFF
j_call: TRBJ1-4; d_call: .; clone_size: many; cdr3_length: 15; v_call: TRBV4-2; cdr3_nt: TGTGCCAGCAGCCAAGACCAGACAGAGCGGGTGAAACTGTTTTTT; cdr3_aa: CASSQDQTERVKLFF
j_call: TRBJ1-1; d_call: .; clone_size: many; cdr3_length: 14; v_call: TRBV5-1; cdr3_nt: TGCGCCAGCAGCTTGGGGGGGCTGGACACTGAAGCTTTCTTT; cdr3_aa: CASSLGGLDTEAFF
j_call: TRBJ2-6; d_call: .; clone_size: .; cdr3_length: 13; v_call: TRBV19; cdr3_nt: TGTGCCAGTCTCATATCTGGGGCCAACGTCCTGACTTTC; cdr3_aa: CASLISGANVLTF
j_call: TRBJ2-7; d_call: TRBD2; clone_size: many; cdr3_length: 14; v_call: TRBV28; cdr3_nt: TGTGCCAGCAGTTATGGCGGGAGCCCCTACGAGCAGTACTTC; cdr3_aa: CASSYGGSPYEQYF
j_call: TRBJ2-3; d_call: .; clone_size: many; cdr3_length: 12; v_call: TRBV20-1; cdr3_nt: TGCAGTGCCCACCTGGACGGAAATACGCAGTATTTT; cdr3_aa: CSAHLDGNTQYF
j_call: TRBJ2-7; d_call: TRBD1; clone_size: .; cdr3_length: 19; v_call: TRBV7-9; cdr3_nt: TGTGCCAGCAGCACCGATAGGAGGCTTAGGGACAGGAGCTCCTACGAGCAGTACTTC; cdr3_aa: CASSTDRRLRDRSSYEQYF
j_call: TRBJ2-6; d_call: .; clone_size: many; cdr3_length: 18; v_call: TRBV3-1; cdr3_nt: TGTGCCAGCAGCCAAGTGGGCGGAGTAAGCTCTGGGGCCAACGTCCTGACTTTC; cdr3_aa: CASSQVGGVSSGANVLTF
j_call: TRBJ2-6; d_call: .; clone_size: few; cdr3_length: 14; v_call: TRBV5-1; cdr3_nt: TGCGCTTATAAAGACACCCCTGGGGCCAACGTCCTGACTTTC; cdr3_aa: CAYKDTPGANVLTF
j_call: TRBJ2-4; d_call: TRBD2; clone_size: many; cdr3_length: 16; v_call: TRBV7-9; cdr3_nt: TGTGCCAGCAGCGGACAGACTAGCGGGGGCGCGAACATTCAGTACTTC; cdr3_aa: CASSGQTSGGANIQYF
j_call: TRBJ2-1; d_call: TRBD2; clone_size: many; cdr3_length: 12; v_call: TRBV27; cdr3_nt: TGTGCCAGCGGGAGGGCCTACAATGAGCAGTTCTTC; cdr3_aa: CASGRAYNEQFF
j_call: TRBJ2-2; d_call: .; clone_size: .; cdr3_length: 19; v_call: TRBV21-1; cdr3_nt: TGTGCCAGCAGCAGAGACCGGGACAGGGGGCGCGGCTTGACCGGGGAGCTGTTTTTT; cdr3_aa: CASSRDRDRGRGLTGELFF
j_call: TRBJ1-5; d_call: TRBD1; clone_size: many; cdr3_length: 15; v_call: TRBV7-8; cdr3_nt: TGTGCCAGCAGCTTAGGGACAGGGAATTATCAGCCCCAGCATTTT; cdr3_aa: CASSLGTGNYQPQHF
j_call: TRBJ2-2; d_call: .; clone_size: many; cdr3_length: 15; v_call: TRBV7-9; cdr3_nt: TGTGCCAGCAGCTATGGGACGGCGAACACCGGGGAGCTGTTTTTT; cdr3_aa: CASSYGTANTGELFF
j_call: TRBJ2-1; d_call: .; clone_size: few; cdr3_length: 14; v_call: TRBV12-3/TRBV12-4; cdr3_nt: TGTGCCAGCAAGGTCACTTCTTCCTACAATGAGCAGTTCTTC; cdr3_aa: CASKVTSSYNEQFF
j_call: TRBJ2-2; d_call: .; clone_size: many; cdr3_length: 13; v_call: TRBV28; cdr3_nt: TGTGCCAGCAGTTTCCTACCTTCCGGGGAGCTGTTTTTT; cdr3_aa: CASSFLPSGELFF
j_call: TRBJ2-5; d_call: TRBD2; clone_size: many; cdr3_length: 12; v_call: TRBV20-1; cdr3_nt: TGCAGTGCTATGGGACTAGCGGAGACCCAGTACTTC; cdr3_aa: CSAMGLAETQYF
j_call: TRBJ2-3; d_call: TRBD2; clone_size: few; cdr3_length: 17; v_call: TRBV27; cdr3_nt: TGTGCCAGCAGTCTCCGCCCCCCAGCGGGAGTCGAGGATACGCAGTATTTT; cdr3_aa: CASSLRPPAGVEDTQYF
j_call: TRBJ1-2; d_call: .; clone_size: many; cdr3_length: 15; v_call: TRBV20-1; cdr3_nt: TGCAGTGCCCCTGAAACGGGGGCGCCTAACTATGGCTACACCTTC; cdr3_aa: CSAPETGAPNYGYTF
j_call: TRBJ1-2; d_call: TRBD1; clone_size: few; cdr3_length: 14; v_call: TRBV10-3; cdr3_nt: TGTGCCATCAGTGCATTGGAGGGGGCGAATGGCTACACCTTC; cdr3_aa: CAISALEGANGYTF
j_call: TRBJ2-1; d_call: .; clone_size: many; cdr3_length: 16; v_call: TRBV18; cdr3_nt: TGTGCCAGCTCGTCTCTCCCGCCACTTTCCTACAATGAGCAGTTCTTC; cdr3_aa: CASSSLPPLSYNEQFF
j_call: TRBJ2-7; d_call: .; clone_size: few; cdr3_length: 12; v_call: TRBV20-1; cdr3_nt: TGCAGTGCTAGTGCTCTCCTACGCGAGCAGTACTTC; cdr3_aa: CSASALLREQYF
j_call: TRBJ2-1; d_call: TRBD2; clone_size: .; cdr3_length: 16; v_call: TRBV5-4; cdr3_nt: TGTGCCAGCAGCTTGGCCGGAACGGGAGGGGTAGGTGAGCAGTTCTTC; cdr3_aa: CASSLAGTGGVGEQFF
j_call: TRBJ1-3; d_call: .; clone_size: many; cdr3_length: 16; v_call: TRBV20-1; cdr3_nt: TGCAGTGCTCAGTCCTCCGCGCAGTTAACTGGAAACACCATATATTTT; cdr3_aa: CSAQSSAQLTGNTIYF
j_call: TRBJ2-3; d_call: TRBD2; clone_size: .; cdr3_length: 16; v_call: TRBV9; cdr3_nt: TGTGCCCTACCGCCGGGACTAGCGGGCCTCACAGATACGCAGTATTTT; cdr3_aa: CALPPGLAGLTDTQYF
j_call: TRBJ2-3; d_call: TRBD2; clone_size: .; cdr3_length: 15; v_call: TRBV19; cdr3_nt: TGTGCCAGTAGTATTAGCGGGACTAGCACAGATACGCAGTATTTT; cdr3_aa: CASSISGTSTDTQYF
j_call: TRBJ2-1; d_call: .; clone_size: few; cdr3_length: 20; v_call: TRBV20-1; cdr3_nt: TGCAGTGCTAGAATGAGAGAATCGAGAGGGGAATCCTCACTCTACAATGAGCAGTTCTTC; cdr3_aa: CSARMRESRGESSLYNEQFF
j_call: TRBJ2-7; d_call: TRBD2; clone_size: many; cdr3_length: 18; v_call: TRBV7-2; cdr3_nt: TGTGCCAGCAGCACCCAACTAGCGGGAGGAGTTAATAGCTACGAGCAGTACTTC; cdr3_aa: CASSTQLAGGVNSYEQYF
j_call: TRBJ2-1; d_call: .; clone_size: .; cdr3_length: 15; v_call: TRBV9; cdr3_nt: TGTGCCAGCAGCTACGGGACTCTACCCAACAATGAGCAGTTCTTC; cdr3_aa: CASSYGTLPNNEQFF
j_call: TRBJ2-7; d_call: TRBD2; clone_size: many; cdr3_length: 15; v_call: TRBV7-2; cdr3_nt: TGTGCCAGCAGCTTAATGGGACTAGCGGAATACGAGCAGTACTTC; cdr3_aa: CASSLMGLAEYEQYF
j_call: TRBJ2-2; d_call: .; clone_size: .; cdr3_length: 15; v_call: TRBV5-1; cdr3_nt: TGCGCCAGCAGCTTGGCCGGAATGACCCCCGGGGAGCTGTTTTTT; cdr3_aa: CASSLAGMTPGELFF
j_call: TRBJ2-7; d_call: .; clone_size: many; cdr3_length: 13; v_call: TRBV27; cdr3_nt: TGTGCCAGCAGTTTACAGTCTTCCTACGAGCAGTACTTC; cdr3_aa: CASSLQSSYEQYF
j_call: TRBJ2-4; d_call: TRBD2; clone_size: few; cdr3_length: 17; v_call: TRBV5-1; cdr3_nt: TGCGCCAGCAGCCCCATGGGAGGGTCCCTAGCCAAAAACATTCAGTACTTC; cdr3_aa: CASSPMGGSLAKNIQYF
j_call: TRBJ1-1; d_call: .; clone_size: many; cdr3_length: 15; v_call: TRBV5-4; cdr3_nt: TGTGCCAGCAGCGTTGCCACAGGGATTAACACTGAAGCTTTCTTT; cdr3_aa: CASSVATGINTEAFF
j_call: TRBJ2-7; d_call: .; clone_size: many; cdr3_length: 15; v_call: TRBV5-1; cdr3_nt: TGCGCCAGCAGCTTCGTCGACAGGAGCTCCTACGAGCAGTACTTC; cdr3_aa: CASSFVDRSSYEQYF
j_call: TRBJ2-2; d_call: .; clone_size: .; cdr3_length: 15; v_call: TRBV24-1; cdr3_nt: TGTGCCACCAGGGGAACTAGTACCCCCTCCGGGGAGCTGTTTTTT; cdr3_aa: CATRGTSTPSGELFF
j_call: TRBJ2-3; d_call: .; clone_size: few; cdr3_length: 15; v_call: TRBV6-1; cdr3_nt: TGTGCCAGCAGTGGCTGGCGTGTCAGCACAGATACGCAGTATTTT; cdr3_aa: CASSGWRVSTDTQYF
j_call: TRBJ2-1; d_call: .; clone_size: .; cdr3_length: 14; v_call: TRBV9; cdr3_nt: TGTGCCAGCAGCGGAGAGGCGCCCGACAATGAGCAGTTCTTC; cdr3_aa: CASSGEAPDNEQFF
j_call: TRBJ1-5; d_call: TRBD1; clone_size: .; cdr3_length: 15; v_call: TRBV6-2/TRBV6-3; cdr3_nt: TGTGCCAGCAGTCGGGGACAGGAGGGCAATCAGCCCCAGCATTTT; cdr3_aa: CASSRGQEGNQPQHF
j_call: TRBJ2-1; d_call: TRBD2; clone_size: .; cdr3_length: 17; v_call: TRBV7-8; cdr3_nt: TGTGCCAGCAGCTTAGTTGTCTCCAGCGGGAGTTTGAATGAGCAGTTCTTC; cdr3_aa: CASSLVVSSGSLNEQFF
j_call: TRBJ2-1; d_call: TRBD2; clone_size: .; cdr3_length: 17; v_call: TRBV3-1; cdr3_nt: TGTGCCAGCAGCCGTAAAGGAGCGGGAGTAGGCGGGGATGAGCAGTTCTTC; cdr3_aa: CASSRKGAGVGGDEQFF
j_call: TRBJ1-6; d_call: .; clone_size: many; cdr3_length: 15; v_call: TRBV12-3/TRBV12-4; cdr3_nt: TGTGCCAGCACCCCGGGGCAGACCGAGGCTTCACCCCTCCATTTT; cdr3_aa: CASTPGQTEASPLHF
j_call: TRBJ1-1; d_call: .; clone_size: .; cdr3_length: 12; v_call: TRBV7-6; cdr3_nt: TGTGCCAGCAGCTCCATTGACACTGAAGCTTTCTTT; cdr3_aa: CASSSIDTEAFF
j_call: TRBJ2-3; d_call: .; clone_size: many; cdr3_length: 17; v_call: TRBV7-9; cdr3_nt: TGTGCCAGCAGCCCCGCGGGTGACAGGAGGGACACAGATACGCAGTATTTT; cdr3_aa: CASSPAGDRRDTDTQYF
j_call: TRBJ1-2; d_call: .; clone_size: many; cdr3_length: 13; v_call: TRBV20-1; cdr3_nt: TGCAGTGCTAGAACCAGGGAAGTAGGCGGCTACACCTTC; cdr3_aa: CSARTREVGGYTF
j_call: TRBJ1-1; d_call: .; clone_size: few; cdr3_length: 11; v_call: TRBV20-1; cdr3_nt: TGCAGCCAAATTGGGAACACTGAAGCTTTCTTT; cdr3_aa: CSQIGNTEAFF
j_call: TRBJ1-1; d_call: .; clone_size: many; cdr3_length: 12; v_call: TRBV6-2/TRBV6-3; cdr3_nt: TGTGCCAGCAGTTTCAAGACAGCCGAAGCTTTCTTT; cdr3_aa: CASSFKTAEAFF
j_call: TRBJ2-7; d_call: TRBD2; clone_size: many; cdr3_length: 15; v_call: TRBV11-2; cdr3_nt: TGTGCCAGCAGCCTTCTAGCGGGAGACCTTAGCGAGCAGTACTTC; cdr3_aa: CASSLLAGDLSEQYF
j_call: TRBJ2-7; d_call: .; clone_size: .; cdr3_length: 15; v_call: TRBV7-9; cdr3_nt: TGTGCCAGCAGCTTAAGCAGGGGAATCTCCTACGAGCAGTACTTC; cdr3_aa: CASSLSRGISYEQYF
j_call: TRBJ2-5; d_call: .; clone_size: few; cdr3_length: 12; v_call: TRBV14; cdr3_nt: TGTGCCAGCAGCCAAGATTGGGCGACCCAGTACTTC; cdr3_aa: CASSQDWATQYF
j_call: TRBJ2-5; d_call: .; clone_size: .; cdr3_length: 14; v_call: TRBV9; cdr3_nt: TGTGCCAGCAGCGTAGGCGCGGACCAAGAGACCCAGTACTTC; cdr3_aa: CASSVGADQETQYF
j_call: TRBJ1-5; d_call: .; clone_size: many; cdr3_length: 12; v_call: TRBV20-1; cdr3_nt: TGCAGTGCCGGGGACAACAATCAGCCCCAGCATTTT; cdr3_aa: CSAGDNNQPQHF
j_call: TRBJ1-6; d_call: .; clone_size: many; cdr3_length: 15; v_call: TRBV5-1; cdr3_nt: TGCGCCAGCAGCGGCGGCGGGAGGGGGAATTCACCCCTCCACTTT; cdr3_aa: CASSGGGRGNSPLHF
j_call: TRBJ2-1; d_call: .; clone_size: many; cdr3_length: 15; v_call: TRBV5-4; cdr3_nt: TGTGCCAGCAGCTTGCGGGGACTTGGGCGAAATGAGCAGTTCTTC; cdr3_aa: CASSLRGLGRNEQFF
j_call: TRBJ2-2; d_call: TRBD2; clone_size: .; cdr3_length: 16; v_call: TRBV5-1; cdr3_nt: TGCGCCAGCAGCCTGACTAGCGGGAGTAGAACCGGGGAGCTGTTTTTT; cdr3_aa: CASSLTSGSRTGELFF
j_call: TRBJ1-4; d_call: .; clone_size: many; cdr3_length: 13; v_call: TRBV9; cdr3_nt: TGTGCCAGCAGCCCCTGGACAGAGGAAAAACTGTTTTTT; cdr3_aa: CASSPWTEEKLFF
j_call: TRBJ2-3; d_call: .; clone_size: .; cdr3_length: 15; v_call: TRBV9; cdr3_nt: TGTGCCAGCAGCGTAGTAGGGGCTTACACAGATACGCAGTATTTT; cdr3_aa: CASSVVGAYTDTQYF
j_call: TRBJ2-1; d_call: .; clone_size: once; cdr3_length: 14; v_call: TRBV28; cdr3_nt: TGTGCCAGCAGCCCCGGTGAAGTGCTACCCGAGCAGTTCTTC; cdr3_aa: CASSPGEVLPEQFF
j_call: TRBJ2-7; d_call: .; clone_size: few; cdr3_length: 16; v_call: TRBV7-9; cdr3_nt: TGTGCCAGCAGCCCGCGCTCGACGGACAGAGCCTACGAGCAGTACTTC; cdr3_aa: CASSPRSTDRAYEQYF